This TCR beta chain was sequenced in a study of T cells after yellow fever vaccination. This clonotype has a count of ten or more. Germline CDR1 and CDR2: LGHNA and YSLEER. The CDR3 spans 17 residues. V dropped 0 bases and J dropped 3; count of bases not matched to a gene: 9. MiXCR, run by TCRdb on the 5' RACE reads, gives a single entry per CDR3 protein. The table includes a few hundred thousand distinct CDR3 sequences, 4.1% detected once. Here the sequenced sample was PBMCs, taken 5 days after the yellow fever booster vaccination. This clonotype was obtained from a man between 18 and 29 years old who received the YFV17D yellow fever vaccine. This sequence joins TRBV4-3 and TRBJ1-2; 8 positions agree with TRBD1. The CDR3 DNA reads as TGCGCCAGCAGCCAAGACGCGGCGGCAGGGGGCGACTATGGCTACACCTTC. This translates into CASSQDAAAGGDYGYTF.